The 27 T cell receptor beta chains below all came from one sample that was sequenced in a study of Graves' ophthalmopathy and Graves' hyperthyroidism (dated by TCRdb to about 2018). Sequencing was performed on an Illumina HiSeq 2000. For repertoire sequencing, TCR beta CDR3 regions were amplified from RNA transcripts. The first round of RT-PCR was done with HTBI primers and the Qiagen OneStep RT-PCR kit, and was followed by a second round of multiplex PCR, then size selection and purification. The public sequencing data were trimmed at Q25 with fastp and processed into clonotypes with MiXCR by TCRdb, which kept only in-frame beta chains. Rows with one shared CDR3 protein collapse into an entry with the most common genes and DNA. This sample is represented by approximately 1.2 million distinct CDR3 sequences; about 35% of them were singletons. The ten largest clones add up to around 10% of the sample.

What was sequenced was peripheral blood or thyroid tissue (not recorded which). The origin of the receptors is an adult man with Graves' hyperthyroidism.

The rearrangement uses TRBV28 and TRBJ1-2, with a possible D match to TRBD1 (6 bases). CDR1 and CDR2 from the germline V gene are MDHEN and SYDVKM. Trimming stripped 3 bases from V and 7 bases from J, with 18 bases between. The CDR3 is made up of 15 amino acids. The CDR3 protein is CASSFPFSGGGGYTF. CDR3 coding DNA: TGTGCCAGCAGTTTCCCTTTCAGTGGGGGCGGTGGCTACACCTTC.

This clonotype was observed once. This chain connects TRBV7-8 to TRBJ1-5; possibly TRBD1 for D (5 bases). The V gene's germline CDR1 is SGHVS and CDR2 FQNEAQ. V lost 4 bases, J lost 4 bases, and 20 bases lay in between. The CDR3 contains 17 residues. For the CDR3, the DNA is TGTGCCAGCAGCTCAGGGACGACACTTAGCGGGAATCAGCCCCAGCATTTT. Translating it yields CASSSGTTLSGNQPQHF.

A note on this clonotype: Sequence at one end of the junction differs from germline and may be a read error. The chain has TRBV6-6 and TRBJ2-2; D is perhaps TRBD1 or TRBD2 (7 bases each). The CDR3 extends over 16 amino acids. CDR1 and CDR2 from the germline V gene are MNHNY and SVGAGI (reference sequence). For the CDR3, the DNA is TGTGCCAGCACCCCACGGCAGGGGGGGAACACCGGGGAGCTGCTTTTT. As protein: CASTPRQGGNTGELLF.

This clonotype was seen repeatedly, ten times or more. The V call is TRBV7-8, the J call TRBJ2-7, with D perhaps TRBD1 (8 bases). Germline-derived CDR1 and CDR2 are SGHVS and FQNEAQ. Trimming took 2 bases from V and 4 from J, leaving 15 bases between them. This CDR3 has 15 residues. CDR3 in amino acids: CASSLSRGRGYEQYF. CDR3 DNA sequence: TGTGCCAGCAGCTTATCCAGGGGGCGGGGGTACGAGCAGTACTTC.

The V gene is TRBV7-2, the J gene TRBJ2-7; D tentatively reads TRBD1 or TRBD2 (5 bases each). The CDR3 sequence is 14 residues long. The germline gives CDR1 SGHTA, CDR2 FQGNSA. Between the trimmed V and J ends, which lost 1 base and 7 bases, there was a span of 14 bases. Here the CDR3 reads CASSLVRGLGEQYF. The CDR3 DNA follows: TGTGCCAGCAGCTTAGTTCGGGGCCTAGGGGAGCAGTACTTC.

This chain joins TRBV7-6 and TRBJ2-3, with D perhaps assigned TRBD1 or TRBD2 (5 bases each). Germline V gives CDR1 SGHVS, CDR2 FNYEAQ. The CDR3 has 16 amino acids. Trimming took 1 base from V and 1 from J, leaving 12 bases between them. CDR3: CASSLVGDARTDTQYF. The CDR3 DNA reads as TGTGCCAGCAGCTTAGTTGGGGACGCCCGCACAGATACGCAGTATTTT.

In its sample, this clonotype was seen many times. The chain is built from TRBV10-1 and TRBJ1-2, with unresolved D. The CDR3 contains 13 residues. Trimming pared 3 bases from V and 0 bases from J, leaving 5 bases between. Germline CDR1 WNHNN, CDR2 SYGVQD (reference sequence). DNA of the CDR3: TGCGCCAGCAGTGAACAGACTAACTATGGCTACACCTTC. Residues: CASSEQTNYGYTF.

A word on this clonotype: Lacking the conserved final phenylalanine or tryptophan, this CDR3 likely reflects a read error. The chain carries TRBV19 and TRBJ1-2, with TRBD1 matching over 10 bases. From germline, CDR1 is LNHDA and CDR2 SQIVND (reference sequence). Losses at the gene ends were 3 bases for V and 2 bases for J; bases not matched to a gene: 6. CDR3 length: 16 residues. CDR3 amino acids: CASSISAGQGNYGYTS. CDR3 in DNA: TGTGCCAGTAGTATCTCGGCGGGACAGGGGAACTATGGCTACACCTCC.

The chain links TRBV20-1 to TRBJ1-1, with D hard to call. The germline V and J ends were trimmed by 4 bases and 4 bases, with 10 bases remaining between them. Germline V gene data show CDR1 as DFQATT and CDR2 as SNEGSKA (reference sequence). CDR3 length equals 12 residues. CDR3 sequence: CSAKARTTEAFF. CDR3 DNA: TGCAGTGCTAAGGCGCGGACCACTGAAGCTTTCTTT.

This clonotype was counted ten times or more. The CDR3 DNA reads TGTGCCAGCAGTTACTCCGTTGGAGGGATCAACTATGGCTACACCTTC. Translated, it gives CASSYSVGGINYGYTF. V is TRBV6-6 and J is TRBJ1-2; D call uncertain. Germline CDR1 MNHNY, CDR2 SVGAGI (reference sequence). The V end was cut by 0 bases, the J end by 2 bases, with 13 bases between. CDR3 size: 16 residues.

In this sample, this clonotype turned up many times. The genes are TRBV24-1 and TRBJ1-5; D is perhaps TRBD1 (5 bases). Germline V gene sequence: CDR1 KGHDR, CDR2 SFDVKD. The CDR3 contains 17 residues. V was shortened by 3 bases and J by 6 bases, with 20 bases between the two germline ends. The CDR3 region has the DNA TGTGCCACCAGTGATAACCCCCGCCAGGGAGCTCCTCAGCCCCAGCATTTT. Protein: CATSDNPRQGAPQPQHF.

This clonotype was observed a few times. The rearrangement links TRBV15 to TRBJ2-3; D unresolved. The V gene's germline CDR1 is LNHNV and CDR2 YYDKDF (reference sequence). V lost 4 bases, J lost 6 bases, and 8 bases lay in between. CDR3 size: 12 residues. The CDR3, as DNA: TGTGCCACCAGCAACGACCGCGATACGCAGTATTTT. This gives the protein CATSNDRDTQYF.

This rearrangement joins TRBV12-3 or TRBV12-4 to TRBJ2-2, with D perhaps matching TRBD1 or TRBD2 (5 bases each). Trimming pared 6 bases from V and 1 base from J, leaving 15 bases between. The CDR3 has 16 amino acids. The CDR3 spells CASSYARGQNTGELFF. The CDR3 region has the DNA TGTGCCAGCAGCTATGCCCGGGGCCAGAACACCGGGGAGCTGTTTTTT.

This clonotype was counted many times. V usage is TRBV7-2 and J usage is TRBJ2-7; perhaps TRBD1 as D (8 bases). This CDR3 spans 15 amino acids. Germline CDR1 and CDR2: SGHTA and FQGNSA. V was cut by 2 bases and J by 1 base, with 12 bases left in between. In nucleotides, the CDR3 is TGTGCCAGCAGCTTAACAGGGGGGGAATCCTACGAGCAGTACTTC. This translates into CASSLTGGESYEQYF.

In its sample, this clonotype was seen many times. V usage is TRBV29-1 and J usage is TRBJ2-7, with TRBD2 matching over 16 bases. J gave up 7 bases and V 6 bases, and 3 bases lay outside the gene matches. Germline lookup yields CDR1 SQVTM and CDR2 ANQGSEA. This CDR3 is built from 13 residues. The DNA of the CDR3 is TGCAGCGTGGGGACTAGCGGGGGGGGTGAGCAGTACTTC. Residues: CSVGTSGGGEQYF.

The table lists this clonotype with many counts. The CDR3 here is CASSTSGGHQETQYF. The CDR3 coding sequence is TGTGCCAGCAGCACGAGCGGGGGGCATCAAGAGACCCAGTACTTC. The V call is TRBV7-2, the J call TRBJ2-5; the match to TRBD2 covers 9 bases. CDR3 size: 15 residues. The V segment lost 5 bases and the J segment 2 bases; nucleotides outside the gene matches: 6. Per the germline V gene, CDR1 is SGHTA and CDR2 is FQGNSA.

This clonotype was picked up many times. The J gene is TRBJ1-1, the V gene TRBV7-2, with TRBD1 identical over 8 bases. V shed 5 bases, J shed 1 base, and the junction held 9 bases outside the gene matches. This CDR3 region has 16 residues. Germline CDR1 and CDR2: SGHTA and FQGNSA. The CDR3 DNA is TGTGCCAGCAGCCACGACCTTGGACAGGGGAACACTGAAGCTTTCTTT. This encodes CASSHDLGQGNTEAFF.

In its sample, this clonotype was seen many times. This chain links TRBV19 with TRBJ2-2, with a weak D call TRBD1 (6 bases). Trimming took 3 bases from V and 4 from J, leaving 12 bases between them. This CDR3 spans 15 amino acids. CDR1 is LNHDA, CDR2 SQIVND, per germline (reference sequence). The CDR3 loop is CASSIRGQRTGELFF. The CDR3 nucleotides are TGTGCCAGTAGTATTAGAGGACAGCGCACCGGGGAGCTGTTTTTT.

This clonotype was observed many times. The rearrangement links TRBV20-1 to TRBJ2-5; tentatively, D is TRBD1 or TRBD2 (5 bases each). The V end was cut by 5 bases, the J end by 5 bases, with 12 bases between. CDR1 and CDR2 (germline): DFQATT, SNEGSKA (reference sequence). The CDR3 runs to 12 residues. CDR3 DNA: TGCAGTGCTCTACGGGGCGGGGAGACCCAGTACTTC. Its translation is CSALRGGETQYF.

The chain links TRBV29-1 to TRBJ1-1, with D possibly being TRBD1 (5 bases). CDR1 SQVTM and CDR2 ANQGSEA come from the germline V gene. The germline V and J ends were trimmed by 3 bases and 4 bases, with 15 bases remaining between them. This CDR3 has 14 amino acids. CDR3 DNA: TGCAGCGTTGATCCCAAGACGGGGCTCACTGAAGCTTTCTTT. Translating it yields CSVDPKTGLTEAFF.

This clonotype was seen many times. CDR3 amino acids: CSARDLWGFGSPLHF. CDR3 coding DNA: TGCAGTGCTAGAGATCTCTGGGGGTTCGGCTCACCCCTCCACTTT. The rearrangement links TRBV20-1 to TRBJ1-6; D might be TRBD1 (5 bases). The CDR3 has 15 residues. Looked up from germline, CDR1 is DFQATT and CDR2 is SNEGSKA (reference sequence). The V end lost 0 bases, the J end lost 10 bases, and 16 bases lay between the germline ends.

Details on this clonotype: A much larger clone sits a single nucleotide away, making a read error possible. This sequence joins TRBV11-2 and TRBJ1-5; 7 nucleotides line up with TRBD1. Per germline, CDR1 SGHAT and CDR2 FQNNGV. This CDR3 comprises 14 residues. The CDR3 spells CASNLKTGNQPQHF. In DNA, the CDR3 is TGTGCCAGCAACTTAAAGACAGGGAATCAGCCCCAGCATTTT.

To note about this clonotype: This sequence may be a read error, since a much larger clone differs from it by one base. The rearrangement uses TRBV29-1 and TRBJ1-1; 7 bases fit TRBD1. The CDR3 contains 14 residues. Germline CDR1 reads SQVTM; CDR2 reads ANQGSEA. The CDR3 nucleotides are TGCAGCGTTTTTCGACAGGGAACAATCCCTGAAACTTTCTTT. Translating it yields CSVFRQGTIPETFF.

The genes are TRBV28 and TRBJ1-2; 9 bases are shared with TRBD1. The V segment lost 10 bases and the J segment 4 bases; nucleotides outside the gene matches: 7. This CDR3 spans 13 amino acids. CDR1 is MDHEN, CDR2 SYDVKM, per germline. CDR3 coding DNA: TGTGCCACAACCAAGACAGGGGGCTATGGCTACACCTTC. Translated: CATTKTGGYGYTF.

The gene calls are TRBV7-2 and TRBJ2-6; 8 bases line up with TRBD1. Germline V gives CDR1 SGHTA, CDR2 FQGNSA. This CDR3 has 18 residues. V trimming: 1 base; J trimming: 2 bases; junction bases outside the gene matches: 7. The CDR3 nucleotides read TGTGCCAGCAGCTTAGGGACAGGGCGGAGCACTGGGGCCAACGTCCTGACTTTC. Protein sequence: CASSLGTGRSTGANVLTF.

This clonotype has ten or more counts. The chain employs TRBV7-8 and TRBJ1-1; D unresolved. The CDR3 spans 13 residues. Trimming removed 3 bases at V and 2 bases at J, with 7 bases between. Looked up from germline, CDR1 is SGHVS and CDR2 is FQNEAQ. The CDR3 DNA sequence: TGTGCCAGCAGCTTTCAGGCAAACACTGAAGCTTTCTTT. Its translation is CASSFQANTEAFF.

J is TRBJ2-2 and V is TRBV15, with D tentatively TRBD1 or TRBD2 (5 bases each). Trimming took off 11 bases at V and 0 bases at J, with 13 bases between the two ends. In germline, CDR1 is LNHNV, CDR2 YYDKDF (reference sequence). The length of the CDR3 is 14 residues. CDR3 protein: CASSGATNTGELFF. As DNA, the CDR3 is TGTGCCTCCTCCGGGGCAACGAACACCGGGGAGCTGTTTTTT.